This T cell receptor beta chain derives from a study of shared clonotypes between healthy human individuals (dated by TCRdb to the early 2020s). About the study as a whole: The cohort comprised a couple of women and a few men aged 18 to 49 years. For each donor, CD4 naive and CD4 memory were each given three plates, CD8 naive was given two plates, and CD8 memory was given one plate. To estimate repertoire size and how much clonotype sharing occurs between individuals, the study deeply sequenced the blood TCR repertoires of roughly 5 healthy adults. Different laboratories and diverse techniques were used to prepare libraries and sequence TCR repertoires, to increase sequencing depth and limit assay-specific biases. Each donor's leukapheresis produced roughly between about 0.8 and 8.9 billion PBMCs.

Using the deep immunoSEQ assay, multiplex PCR amplified TCR CDR3 regions from genomic DNA. Extracted genomic DNA from each cell subset was distributed evenly across all wells of several immunoSEQ 96-well plates, and each plate was treated as a replicate. For sorted subsets, approximately 200 ng of genomic DNA, equivalent to tens of thousands of T cell genomes, went into each replicate PCR. Purified libraries were measured with a Qubit 3.0 fluorometer, size-checked on a Bioanalyzer 2100, and measured again with the KAPA Library Quantification kit. A separate single-read 150-cycle Illumina NextSeq 550 flow cell was used to sequence each immunoSEQ 96-well plate. The paper's processing steps were these. Because only junctional sequences without quality scores were contained in the immunoSEQ output, filtering matching that applied to full-length reads could not be performed. Sequences were annotated with PyIR, a Python wrapper for IgBLAST v1.9, and V/J genes and CDR3 were assigned using IMGT germline references. Any read was removed if the V/J assignment was weak (E-value above 1e-6), the CDR3 was missing, or the read contained stop codons, out-of-frame junctions, or ambiguous translated residues. A V3J clonotype was defined by an identical inferred V gene, J gene, and CDR3 amino acid sequence. Percentage overlap between repertoires was computed as shared unique clonotypes divided by the size of the smaller repertoire. Three approaches were used to assess repertoire richness: RTK rarefaction, the Chao1 estimator, and Recon v2.1 estimates of unobserved clonotypes. Generation probabilities for all TCRbeta clonotypes obtained by the gDNA method from a handful of donors were computed using OLGA. TCRdb stores this immuneACCESS table with in-frame sequences only. Part of the clones is absent; in the studies checked, under half of the shortfall reflects unresolved V genes, and no reason is known for the rest. Clonal size and the V and J genes are those of that table, whereas D and trimming came from the DNA. The sample data list millions of clones, and 90% to 95% of these were observed just once. 0.1% to 0.15% of the sample lies in the top ten.

The donors were healthy, HIV-negative adults with no recently reported acute infections or vaccinations. Only Caucasian adults living in Nashville, Tennessee, USA were represented among the donors. CD4+ T cells were enriched by magnetic negative selection, after which naive cells were positively selected on CD45RA and the negative fraction was taken as the memory subset. After blood collection by leukapheresis, PBMCs were isolated using Ficoll-Histopaque density gradient centrifugation and then cryopreserved in the vapor phase of liquid nitrogen. Analytical flow cytometry was used to check the purity and quantity of each magnetically sorted T cell population. Genomic DNA was isolated from each sorted fraction and quantified by UV absorbance on a Nanodrop 2000c. The study at large found these results: Sharing across several donors was observed for around 4.8% of naive CD4, over 3% of naive CD8, around 2.5% of memory CD4, and about 0.4% of memory CD8 clonotypes. Naive subsets generally had larger estimated clonotype richness than memory subsets. Sampling was limited to blood, and TCR repertoires in tissue likely differ from TCR repertoires in blood. Clonotypes shared by all four sorted-subset donors showed higher generation probabilities than non-shared clonotypes. Based on pairwise subsampling, the degree of clonotype sharing among donors was expected to be affected by sequencing depth. Even with the large sequencing depth, rarefaction of the sorted-subset datasets indicated that sequencing was incomplete. The genetic and exposure-history diversity represented was limited by the small number of donors.

As to this clone: Its antigen is still unknown. No much larger clonotype is one base removed from it; base qualities were not supplied.

This receptor was taken from a man aged 18-30 years in good health. The sample comprised naive CD4+ T cells sorted from blood. In the paper's terms, the cell subset or site label means: CD45RA+ positively selected.

The nucleotides read TGCGCCAGCAGCCAAGATCGGCCCTCCTACAATGAGCAGTTCTTC. Its protein product is CASSQDRPSYNEQFF. The chain was built from TRBV4-1 and TRBJ2-1; confidence is insufficient to name the D gene. The V and J ends are trimmed by 0 bases and 0 bases, leaving 6 bases between them. Measured from the cysteine to the phenylalanine, the CDR3 is 15 residues long. CDR3 DNA is the only sequence kept; it has 45 bases, read in frame from the first base. The germline V gene specifies MGHRA as CDR1 and YSYEKL as CDR2.